One T cell receptor (beta chain) is described in this entry. The target antigen is unknown. PCR was performed using 60 Vbeta and 13 Jbeta primers. Sequenced by immunoSEQ multiplex PCR; TCRdb stores in-frame clones only, minus some. The sample contains 160,000 or so clones, 83% of which appear only once. These data belong to a study of cytomegalovirus exposure and HLA in healthy donors. Whole-study results and caveats: Sequencing likely generated an artifact that appeared as a cluster of highly shared sequence variants.

Sequenced: PBMCs. This receptor was obtained from a man aged 45 to 65 in good health and CMV-seropositive.

CDR3 in DNA: TGTGCCAGCAGCCAGGCCACCACGGGGGAGCAGTACTTC. It is translated as CASSQATTGEQYF. The rearrangement links TRBV4-2 to TRBJ2-7; the D gene is possibly TRBD2 (5 bases). The germline V and J ends were trimmed by 3 bases and 7 bases, with 13 bases remaining between them. CDR1 and CDR2 from the germline V gene are LGHNA and YNFKEQ. This CDR3 spans 13 amino acids.